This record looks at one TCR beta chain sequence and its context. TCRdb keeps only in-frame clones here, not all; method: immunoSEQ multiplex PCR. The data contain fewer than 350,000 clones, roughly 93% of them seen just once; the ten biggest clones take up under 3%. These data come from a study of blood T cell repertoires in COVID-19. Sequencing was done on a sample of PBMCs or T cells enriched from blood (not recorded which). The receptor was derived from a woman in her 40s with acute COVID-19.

The CDR3 DNA sequence: TGTGCCAGCAGCGTAGCGGGGGTGGACACTGAAGCTTTCTTT. Amino acids: CASSVAGVDTEAFF. J is TRBJ1-1 and V is TRBV9; D might be TRBD1 (5 bases). CDR1 is SGDLS, CDR2 YYNGEE, per germline. This CDR3 is 14 amino acids long. V lost 0 bases to trimming and J lost 3 bases, with 9 bases between them.